Each of the 4 T cell receptor beta chains below was sequenced from the same sample in a study of T-cell reconstitution after alpha-beta-depleted transplantation in children. As it was prepared, the TCRbeta library received unique molecular identifiers. One entry per CDR3 protein, called by TCRdb with MiXCR from the PCR reads. The sample has 75,000 to 80,000 distinct CDR3 sequences; around a sixth are singletons. The starting material was PBMCs, mostly from graft donor cells, obtained 360 days after TCRalphabeta/CD19-depleted stem cell transplant. The receptors were sampled from a male patient under 10 years old who had a stem cell transplant for acute lymphoblastic leukemia, so the T cells may come from the graft donor.

The CDR3 spells CASRNPGLAGVNEQFF. DNA of the CDR3: TGTGCCAGCAGGAACCCGGGACTAGCGGGAGTTAATGAGCAGTTCTTC. The genes are TRBV6-1 and TRBJ2-1, with 14 bases aligning to TRBD2. J was trimmed by 7 bases and V by 6 bases; bases with no gene match: 8. CDR1 is MNHNS, CDR2 SASEGT, per germline. The CDR3 is 16 amino acids.

This chain joins TRBV5-5 and TRBJ2-1, with 7 bases lining up with TRBD1. The CDR3 runs 16 residues. J gave up 4 bases and V 2 bases, and 9 bases lay outside the gene matches. Germline V gene data show CDR1 as SGHKS and CDR2 as YYEKEE (reference sequence). CDR3 DNA: TGTGCCAGCAGCTTATATGCCGGGACAGAATACAATGAGCAGTTCTTC. Translation gives CASSLYAGTEYNEQFF.

This chain uses TRBV12-3 or TRBV12-4 with TRBJ2-3, with TRBD2 as a possible D gene (6 bases). This CDR3 spans 16 amino acids. Trimming removed 0 bases from V and 4 bases from J, with 14 bases in between. In DNA, the CDR3 is TGTGCCAGCAGTTTAGCGCCCCTAGCGAGCGCAGATACGCAGTATTTT. It is translated as CASSLAPLASADTQYF.

This clonotype has only a few counts. The genes are TRBV4-1 and TRBJ2-5, with TRBD2 matching over 10 bases. Unmatched junction bases numbered 1, after V lost 3 bases and J lost 3 bases. Germline V CDR1 and CDR2: MGHRA, YSYEKL. The CDR3 loop spans 14 amino acids. CDR3 residues: CASSHGTSEETQYF. The CDR3 region has the DNA TGCGCCAGCAGCCACGGGACTAGCGAAGAGACCCAGTACTTC.